These 30 T cell receptor beta chains originate from one sample sequenced in a study of T cells in Graves' hyperthyroidism and ophthalmopathy. RNA transcripts served as the template for amplifying TCR beta CDR3 regions. The HTBI set primed first-round TCR CDR3 RT-PCR. TCRdb used MiXCR to reprocess the multiplex PCR reads, holding one entry per CDR3 protein. This sample carries around 300,000 distinct CDR3 sequences, roughly 15% of them seen once, and the ten largest clones take approximately 7.9%. Sequences were obtained from blood. The receptors shown here come from a woman aged 40 to 50 with Graves' hyperthyroidism.

This clonotype was seen many times. The chain uses TRBV2 and TRBJ2-3, with 11 positions matching TRBD2. V shed 1 base and J 0 bases; nucleotides not matched to a gene: 9. This CDR3 has 19 amino acids. Germline CDR1 reads SNHLY; CDR2 reads FYNNEI. The CDR3 is CASSEGAGRTSGSTDTQYF. The CDR3 nucleotides are TGTGCCAGCAGTGAAGGAGCTGGTAGGACTAGCGGGAGCACAGATACGCAGTATTTT.

At least ten counts were recorded for this clonotype. The chain is built from TRBV5-1 and TRBJ2-7; 8 nucleotides line up with TRBD1. The CDR3 covers 13 residues. Germline V gives CDR1 SGHRS, CDR2 YFSETQ. The trim removed 4 bases at V and 6 bases at J, leaving 6 bases unmatched. Written as DNA, the CDR3 is TGCGCCAGCAGCAGGACAGGGCCCCTCGAGCAGTACTTC. It specifies CASSRTGPLEQYF.

This clonotype was found many times. The V and J genes are TRBV20-1 and TRBJ2-6; the match to TRBD2 covers 11 bases. Germline V CDR1 and CDR2: DFQATT, SNEGSKA (reference sequence). V lost 5 bases, J lost 0 bases, and 6 bases stayed unmatched. There are 17 residues in the CDR3. The CDR3 here is CSASPGLAASGANVLTF. The CDR3 nucleotides are TGCAGTGCTTCACCGGGACTAGCGGCCTCTGGGGCCAACGTCCTGACTTTC.

J is TRBJ2-5 and V is TRBV7-9, with 12 bases that match TRBD2. CDR3 size: 16 residues. Germline CDR1 SEHNR, CDR2 FQNEAQ (reference sequence). V was clipped by 5 bases and J by 5 bases; unmatched bases: 9. The CDR3 loop is CASSPGGLAGYETQYF. The CDR3 coding sequence is TGTGCCAGCAGCCCCGGGGGACTAGCGGGCTATGAGACCCAGTACTTC.

This clonotype was seen at least ten times. The CDR3 loop reads CASRRSGGASNEQYF. The CDR3 DNA is TGTGCCAGCAGACGGTCAGGGGGCGCTTCGAACGAGCAGTACTTC. The J gene is TRBJ2-7, the V gene TRBV28; 8 nucleotides line up with TRBD1. Trimming cost V 6 bases and J 5 bases; bases outside gene matches: 12. The germline gives CDR1 MDHEN, CDR2 SYDVKM. This CDR3 comprises 15 residues.

This clonotype was observed a few times. J is TRBJ2-5 and V is TRBV3-1; 10 bases are shared with TRBD2. This CDR3 region has 17 residues. Looked up from germline, CDR1 is LGHDT and CDR2 is YNNKEL (reference sequence). V shed 0 bases and J 3 bases; nucleotides not matched to a gene: 7. The CDR3 DNA reads TGTGCCAGCAGCCAAGACCGGTCTAGCGGGAGAGAAGAGACCCAGTACTTC. Amino acids: CASSQDRSSGREETQYF.

This clonotype was seen only once. This chain uses TRBV7-3 with TRBJ2-7, with 13 bases aligning to TRBD2. V trimming: 1 base; J trimming: 2 bases; junction bases outside the gene matches: 5. Germline V gene sequence: CDR1 SGHTA, CDR2 FQGTGA. This CDR3 comprises 17 residues. The CDR3 loop is CASSLMTGLAGTYEQYF. CDR3 sequence (DNA): TGTGCCAGCAGCTTAATGACGGGACTAGCGGGAACCTACGAGCAGTACTTC.

This rearrangement joins TRBV5-5 to TRBJ2-3, with 9 nucleotides matching TRBD2. In germline, CDR1 is SGHKS, CDR2 YYEKEE (reference sequence). This CDR3 has 16 amino acids. The J segment lost 0 bases and the V segment lost 2 bases, leaving 4 bases of the junction unmatched. The CDR3 region is CASSLRSGSSTDTQYF. CDR3 nucleotides: TGTGCCAGCAGCTTACGTAGCGGGAGTAGCACAGATACGCAGTATTTT.

This chain links TRBV5-6 with TRBJ2-1, with TRBD2 as a possible D gene (6 bases). CDR3 length equals 15 residues. Germline V CDR1 and CDR2: SGHDT, YYEEEE. With 4 bases removed from V and 0 bases from J, the gap between germline ends came to 11 bases. In DNA form, the CDR3 reads TGTGCCAGCAGCCCGGGACTTTACTCCTACAATGAGCAGTTCTTC. Protein product: CASSPGLYSYNEQFF.

Ten or more counts support this clonotype. The DNA for the CDR3 is TGTGCCAGACAGGAATTGAGGACCCAGTACTTC. Its translation: CARQELRTQYF. The chain carries TRBV27 and TRBJ2-5; D is perhaps TRBD1 (5 bases). Germline-derived CDR1 and CDR2 are MNHEY and SMNVEV (reference sequence). The CDR3 is 11 residues long. Trimming left V 9 bases short and J 7 bases short, with 12 bases between.

The chain links TRBV5-1 to TRBJ2-3, with D perhaps TRBD2 (7 bases). CDR3 length: 14 amino acids. Germline V CDR1 and CDR2: SGHRS, YFSETQ. Trimming pared 4 bases from V and 6 bases from J, leaving 15 bases between. The CDR3 loop reads CASSLGGQWDTQYF. The CDR3 region has the DNA TGCGCCAGCAGCCTCGGGGGGCAGTGGGATACGCAGTATTTT.

This clonotype was recorded many times. This chain uses TRBV7-8 with TRBJ1-4, with TRBD1 matching over 7 bases. Per germline, CDR1 SGHVS and CDR2 FQNEAQ. The CDR3 has 14 residues. Trimming at V came to 4 bases and at J to 8 bases, leaving 7 bases not matched to a gene. In DNA form, the CDR3 reads TGTGCCAGCAGCTCGACAGGGCCTCAGGAAAAACTGTTTTTT. This gives the protein CASSSTGPQEKLFF.

This clonotype appeared a few times. The rearrangement links TRBV19 to TRBJ2-3; D is undetermined. The CDR3 contains 15 residues. Deletions cut 10 bases from V and 5 bases from J, with 22 bases between. Germline V CDR1 and CDR2: LNHDA, SQIVND (reference sequence). DNA of the CDR3: TGTGCCACCAGCCTAAACCCCTCGTACCGAGATACGCAGTATTTT. This encodes CATSLNPSYRDTQYF.

This rearrangement joins TRBV30 to TRBJ2-7; D is perhaps TRBD2 (6 bases). The CDR3 contains 18 residues. The V end was cut by 0 bases, the J end by 2 bases, with 23 bases between. Germline-derived CDR1 and CDR2 are GTSNPN and SVGIG (reference sequence). CDR3 DNA sequence: TGTGCCTGGAGTGTAAGGTACCGCCGGCGGGAACGAACCTACGAGCAGTACTTC. This translates into CAWSVRYRRRERTYEQYF.

Ten or more counts support this clonotype. The J gene is TRBJ2-3, the V gene TRBV3-1, with 8 bases aligning to TRBD1. The CDR3 is made up of 15 amino acids. Germline CDR1 reads LGHDT; CDR2 reads YNNKEL (reference sequence). V was clipped by 4 bases and J by 6 bases; unmatched bases: 9. This CDR3 reads CASSPTGTGVDTQYF. The CDR3 DNA sequence: TGTGCCAGCAGCCCGACCGGGACAGGAGTTGATACGCAGTATTTT.

This clonotype has ten or more counts. V is TRBV2 and J is TRBJ1-2; D ambiguous. Looked up from germline, CDR1 is SNHLY and CDR2 is FYNNEI. The CDR3 length is 14 residues. Trimming removed 1 base at V and 5 bases at J, with 11 bases between. CDR3 nucleotide sequence: TGTGCCAGCAGTGAAGGTGCCGTAGGTTATGGCTACACCTTC. This translates into CASSEGAVGYGYTF.

This clonotype was picked up many times. V gene TRBV6-1 combines with J gene TRBJ2-5; 7 bases map to TRBD2. CDR1 and CDR2 (germline): MNHNS, SASEGT. Losses at the gene ends were 5 bases for V and 2 bases for J; bases not matched to a gene: 11. The CDR3 length is 16 residues. The CDR3, as DNA: TGTGCCAGCAGTTATGGTCCCAGCGGGAATCAAGAGACCCAGTACTTC. This codes for CASSYGPSGNQETQYF.

There are many counts of this clonotype. This rearrangement joins TRBV11-3 to TRBJ2-7; 8 nucleotides agree with TRBD1. The CDR3 contains 16 residues. Losses at the gene ends were 5 bases for V and 4 bases for J; bases not matched to a gene: 13. Looked up from germline, CDR1 is SGHNT and CDR2 is YENEEA. The CDR3 reads CASSNPWTGFPYEQYF. The CDR3, as DNA: TGTGCCAGCAGCAACCCTTGGACAGGGTTCCCGTACGAGCAGTACTTC.

This clonotype was seen at least ten times. This sequence joins TRBV5-1 and TRBJ2-1; no clear D gene. Trimming cost V 6 bases and J 7 bases, with 8 bases left between them. This CDR3 region has 11 residues. Germline-derived CDR1 and CDR2 are SGHRS and YFSETQ. The CDR3 DNA reads TGCGCCAGCAAAAGAGAAAATGAGCAGTTCTTC. Amino acid sequence: CASKRENEQFF. Supplemented by reference TRBV5-1 and TRBJ2-1, the full variable domain reads KAGVTQTPRYLIKTRGQQVTLSCSPISGHRSVSWYQQTPGQGLQFLFEYFSETQRNKGNFPGRFSGRQFSNSRSEMNVSTLELGDSALYLCASKRENEQFFGPGTRLTVL.

The gene calls are TRBV19 and TRBJ1-6, with TRBD1 as a possible D gene (5 bases). The CDR3 length is 14 residues. V lost 3 bases, J lost 7 bases, and 10 bases lay in between. Germline CDR1 is LNHDA and CDR2 is SQIVND (reference sequence). The CDR3 reads CASSIRDPNSPLHF. Written as DNA, the CDR3 is TGTGCCAGTAGTATCCGGGACCCCAATTCACCCCTCCACTTT.

This clonotype has a count of ten or more. This chain joins TRBV29-1 and TRBJ2-1; 9 bases align to TRBD2. V lost 0 bases and J lost 6; bases outside the gene matches: 3. CDR3 size: 14 residues. Germline CDR1 is SQVTM and CDR2 is ANQGSEA. The CDR3 DNA is TGCAGCGTTGAAGAGATAGCGGGAGCCAATGAGCAGTTCTTC. Translated, it gives CSVEEIAGANEQFF.

The gene calls are TRBV18 and TRBJ2-3, with 11 bases fitting TRBD2. Germline V gene data show CDR1 as KGHSH and CDR2 as LQKENI. CDR3 length: 16 amino acids. Losses at the gene ends were 0 bases for V and 2 bases for J; bases not matched to a gene: 1. CDR3 protein: CASSPPSGRVTDTQYF. The CDR3 DNA reads as TGTGCCAGCTCACCACCTAGCGGGAGGGTCACAGATACGCAGTATTTT.

This clonotype occurred many times. The chain links TRBV3-1 to TRBJ2-3, with D perhaps matching TRBD1 or TRBD2 (5 bases each). The CDR3 spans 15 residues. The V and J ends lost 4 bases and 3 bases respectively, with 14 bases between them. Germline lookup yields CDR1 LGHDT and CDR2 YNNKEL (reference sequence). The DNA for the CDR3 is TGTGCCAGCAGCCTATATGGGGGAGAGACAGATACGCAGTATTTT. It specifies CASSLYGGETDTQYF.

The chain couples TRBV9 to TRBJ2-1, with D perhaps TRBD1 (5 bases). Germline V gene lookup returns CDR1 SGDLS and CDR2 YYNGEE. This CDR3 comprises 14 residues. The V and J ends lost 0 bases and 6 bases respectively, with 10 bases between them. The CDR3 DNA sequence: TGTGCCAGCAGCGTAGAACAGGTCCCCAATGAGCAGTTCTTC. It codes for CASSVEQVPNEQFF. Variable domain in full (rest from reference TRBV9 and TRBJ2-1): DSGVTQTPKHLITATGQRVTLRCSPRSGDLSVYWYQQSLDQGLQFLIQYYNGEERAKGNILERFSAQQFPDLHSELNLSSLELGDSALYFCASSVEQVPNEQFFGPGTRLTVL.

This clonotype was picked up a small number of times. This chain uses TRBV20-1 with TRBJ2-5; D is ambiguous. The V gene's germline CDR1 is DFQATT and CDR2 SNEGSKA (reference sequence). V was trimmed by 3 bases and J by 4 bases, leaving 24 bases between them. The CDR3 extends over 17 amino acids. The CDR3 sequence is CSARAPRLIPRRETQYF. The DNA for the CDR3 is TGCAGTGCTAGGGCGCCGAGGTTAATACCGCGACGAGAGACCCAGTACTTC.

This clonotype came up many times. This chain connects TRBV2 to TRBJ2-5; 12 bases fit TRBD2. The germline V gene encodes CDR1 SNHLY and CDR2 FYNNEI. The CDR3 loop spans 15 amino acids. Germline trimming cut 5 bases from V and 5 bases from J; bases unmatched to any gene: 6. The CDR3 here is CASSRLAGVMETQYF. The DNA for the CDR3 is TGTGCCAGCAGTCGACTAGCGGGAGTCATGGAGACCCAGTACTTC.

The rearrangement links TRBV5-6 to TRBJ1-1; the D gene is possibly TRBD1 (5 bases). The V end was cut by 2 bases, the J end by 4 bases, with 18 bases between. The CDR3 spans 16 residues. The germline CDR1 and CDR2 sequences are SGHDT and YYEEEE. This CDR3 reads CASSLTSFAGTTEAFF. The CDR3 DNA reads TGTGCCAGCAGCTTAACTTCATTCGCAGGGACCACTGAAGCTTTCTTT.

This clonotype was counted many times. The V call is TRBV7-2, the J call TRBJ2-1; 7 bases are shared with TRBD1. The CDR3 totals 16 residues. Per the germline V gene, CDR1 is SGHTA and CDR2 is FQGNSA. V dropped 4 bases and J dropped 7; count of bases not matched to a gene: 13. CDR3 amino acids: CASSSRPTGFKNEQFF. As DNA, the CDR3 is TGTGCCAGCAGCTCTAGACCGACAGGGTTTAAGAATGAGCAGTTCTTC.

This clonotype was seen ten or more times. The V call is TRBV29-1, the J call TRBJ1-2; weak D call: TRBD1 (5 bases). This CDR3 comprises 14 residues. Deletions cut 1 base from V and 5 bases from J, with 14 bases between. Germline V gives CDR1 SQVTM, CDR2 ANQGSEA. The CDR3 protein is CSVEAPGLEYGYTF. The CDR3 bases are TGCAGCGTTGAAGCGCCGGGACTGGAATATGGCTACACCTTC.

The gene calls are TRBV10-2 and TRBJ1-1, with D possibly TRBD1 on 5 matching bases. The CDR3 has 14 amino acids. Germline loops: CDR1 WSHSY, CDR2 SAAADI. V was shortened by 0 bases and J by 4 bases, with 9 bases between the two germline ends. As DNA, the CDR3 is TGCGCCAGCAGTGAGTCGTGGAGGGGCACTGAAGCTTTCTTT. Encoded protein: CASSESWRGTEAFF.